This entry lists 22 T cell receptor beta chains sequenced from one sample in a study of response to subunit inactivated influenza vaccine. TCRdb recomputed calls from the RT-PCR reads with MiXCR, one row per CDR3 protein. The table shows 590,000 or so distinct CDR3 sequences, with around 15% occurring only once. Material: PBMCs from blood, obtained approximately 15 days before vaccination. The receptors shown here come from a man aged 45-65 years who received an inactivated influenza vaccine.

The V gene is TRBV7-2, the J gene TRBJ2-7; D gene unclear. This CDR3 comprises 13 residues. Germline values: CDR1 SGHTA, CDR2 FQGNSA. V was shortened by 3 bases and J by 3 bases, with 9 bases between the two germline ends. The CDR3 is CASSFRQFYEQYF. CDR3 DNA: TGTGCCAGCAGCTTTCGGCAGTTCTACGAGCAGTACTTC. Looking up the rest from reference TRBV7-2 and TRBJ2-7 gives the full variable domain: GAGVSQSPSNKVTEKGKDVELRCDPISGHTALYWYRQSLGQGLEFLIYFQGNSAPDKSGLPSDRFSAERTGGSVSTLTIQRTQQEDSAVYLCASSFRQFYEQYFGPGTRLTVT.

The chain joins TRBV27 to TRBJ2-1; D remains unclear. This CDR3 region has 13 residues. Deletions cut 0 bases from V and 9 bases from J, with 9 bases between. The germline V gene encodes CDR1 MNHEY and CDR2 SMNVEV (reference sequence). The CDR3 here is CASSLSFWAEQFF. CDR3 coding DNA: TGTGCCAGCAGTTTATCATTTTGGGCTGAGCAGTTCTTC.

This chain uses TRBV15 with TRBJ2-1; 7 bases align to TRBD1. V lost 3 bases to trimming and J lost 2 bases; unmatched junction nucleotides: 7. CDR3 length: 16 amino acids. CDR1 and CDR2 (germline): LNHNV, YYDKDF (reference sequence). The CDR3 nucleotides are TGTGCCACCAGCAGTCGAGGGGGCGCTGCCTACAATGAGCAGTTCTTC. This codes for CATSSRGGAAYNEQFF.

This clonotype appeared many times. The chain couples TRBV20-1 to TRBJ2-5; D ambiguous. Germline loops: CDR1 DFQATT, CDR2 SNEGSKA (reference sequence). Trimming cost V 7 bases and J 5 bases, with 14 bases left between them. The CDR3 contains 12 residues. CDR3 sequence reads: CSVSPGVETQYF. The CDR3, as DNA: TGCAGTGTTAGTCCCGGCGTGGAGACCCAGTACTTC.

For the CDR3, the DNA is TGTGCCGTGGTAAGCACAGATACGCAGTATTTT. Translation: CAVVSTDTQYF. The chain recombines TRBV12-3 or TRBV12-4 with TRBJ2-3; no clear D. Trimming took off 11 bases at V and 0 bases at J, with 6 bases between the two ends. There are 11 residues in the CDR3.

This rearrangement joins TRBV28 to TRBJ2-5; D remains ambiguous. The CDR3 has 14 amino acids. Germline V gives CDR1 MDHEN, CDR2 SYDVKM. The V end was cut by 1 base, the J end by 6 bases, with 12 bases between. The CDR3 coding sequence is TGTGCCAGCAGTTTATTACTGGGTTTAAAGACCCAGTACTTC. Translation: CASSLLLGLKTQYF.

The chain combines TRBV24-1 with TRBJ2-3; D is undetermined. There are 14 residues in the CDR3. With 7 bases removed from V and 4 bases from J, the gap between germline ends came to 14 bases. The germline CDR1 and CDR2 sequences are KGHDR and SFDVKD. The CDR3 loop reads CATSGPLVSDTQYF. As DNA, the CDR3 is TGTGCCACCAGCGGGCCCCTCGTCTCAGATACGCAGTATTTT.

In DNA form, the CDR3 reads TGCAGTGCTAGAGATTCCGGGACATTGTTCTACGAGCAGTACTTC. Its protein is CSARDSGTLFYEQYF. V is TRBV20-1 and J is TRBJ2-7; the D gene is possibly TRBD1 (6 bases). The V and J ends lost 0 bases and 3 bases respectively, with 15 bases between them. This CDR3 comprises 15 residues. Germline values: CDR1 DFQATT, CDR2 SNEGSKA (reference sequence).

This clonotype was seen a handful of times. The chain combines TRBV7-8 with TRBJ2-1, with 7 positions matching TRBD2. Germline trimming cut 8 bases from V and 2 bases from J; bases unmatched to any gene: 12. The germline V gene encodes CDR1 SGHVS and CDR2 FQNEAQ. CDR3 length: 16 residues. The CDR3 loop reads CASQPTGGAPYNEQFF. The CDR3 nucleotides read TGTGCCAGCCAGCCAACGGGGGGTGCCCCCTACAATGAGCAGTTCTTC.

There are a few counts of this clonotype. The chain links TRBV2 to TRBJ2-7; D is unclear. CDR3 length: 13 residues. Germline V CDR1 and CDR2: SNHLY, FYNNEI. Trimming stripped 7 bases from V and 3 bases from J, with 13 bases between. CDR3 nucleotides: TGTGCCAGCAAGGGCCTCCCCCTCTACGAGCAGTACTTC. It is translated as CASKGLPLYEQYF. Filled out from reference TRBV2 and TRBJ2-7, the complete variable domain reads EPEVTQTPSHQVTQMGQEVILRCVPISNHLYFYWYRQILGQKVEFLVSFYNNEISEKSEIFDDQFSVERPDGSNFTLKIRSTKLEDSAMYFCASKGLPLYEQYFGPGTRLTVT.

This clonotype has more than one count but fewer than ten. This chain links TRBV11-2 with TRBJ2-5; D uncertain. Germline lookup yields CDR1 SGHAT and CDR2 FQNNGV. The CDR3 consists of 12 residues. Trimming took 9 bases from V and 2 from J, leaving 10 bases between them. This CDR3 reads CASSVQQETQYF. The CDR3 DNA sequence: TGTGCCAGTTCGGTCCAGCAAGAGACCCAGTACTTC. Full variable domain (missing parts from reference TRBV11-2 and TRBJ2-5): EAGVAQSPRYKIIEKRQSVAFWCNPISGHATLYWYQQILGQGPKLLIQFQNNGVVDDSQLPKDRFSAERLKGVDSTLKIQPAKLEDSAVYLCASSVQQETQYFGPGTRLLVL.

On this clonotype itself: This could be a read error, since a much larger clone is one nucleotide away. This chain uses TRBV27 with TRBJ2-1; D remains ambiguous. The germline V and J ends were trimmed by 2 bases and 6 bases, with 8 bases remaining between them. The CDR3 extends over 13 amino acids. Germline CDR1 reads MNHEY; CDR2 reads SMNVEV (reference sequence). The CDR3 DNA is TGTGCCAGCAGTTTAGGGGTATTCAATGAGCAGTTCTTC. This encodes CASSLGVFNEQFF.

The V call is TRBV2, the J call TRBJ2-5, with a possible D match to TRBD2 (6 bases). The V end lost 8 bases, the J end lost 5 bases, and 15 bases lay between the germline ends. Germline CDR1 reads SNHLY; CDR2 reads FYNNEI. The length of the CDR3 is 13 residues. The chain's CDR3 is CASHQTSRETQYF. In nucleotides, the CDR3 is TGTGCCAGCCACCAAACTAGCCGGGAGACCCAGTACTTC.

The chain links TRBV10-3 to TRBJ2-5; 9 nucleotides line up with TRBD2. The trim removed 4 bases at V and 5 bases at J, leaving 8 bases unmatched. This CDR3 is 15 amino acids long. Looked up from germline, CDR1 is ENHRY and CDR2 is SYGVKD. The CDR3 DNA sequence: TGTGCCATCAGTGCGGGCGGGAGGGCCGTGGAGACCCAGTACTTC. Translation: CAISAGGRAVETQYF.

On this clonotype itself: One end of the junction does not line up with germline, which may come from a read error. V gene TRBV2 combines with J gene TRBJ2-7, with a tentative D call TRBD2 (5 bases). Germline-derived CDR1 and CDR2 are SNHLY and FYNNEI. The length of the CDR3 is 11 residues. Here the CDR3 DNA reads TGTGCCAGCAGAGAGGGAAATGAGCAATACTTC. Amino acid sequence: CASREGNEQYF.

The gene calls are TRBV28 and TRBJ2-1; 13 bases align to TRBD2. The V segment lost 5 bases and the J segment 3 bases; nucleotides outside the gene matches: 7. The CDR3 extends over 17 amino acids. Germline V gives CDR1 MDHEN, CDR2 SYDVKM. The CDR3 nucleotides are TGTGCCAGCAGTCCCCGGACTAGCGGGAGATACTACAATGAGCAGTTCTTC. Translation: CASSPRTSGRYYNEQFF.

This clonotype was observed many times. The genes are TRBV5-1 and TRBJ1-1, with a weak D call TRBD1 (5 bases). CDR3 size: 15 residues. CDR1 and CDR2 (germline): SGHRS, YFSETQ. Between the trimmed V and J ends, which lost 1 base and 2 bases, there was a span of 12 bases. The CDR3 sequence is CASSLTGTGNTEAFF. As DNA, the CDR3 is TGCGCCAGCAGCTTGACGGGGACGGGAAACACTGAAGCTTTCTTT.

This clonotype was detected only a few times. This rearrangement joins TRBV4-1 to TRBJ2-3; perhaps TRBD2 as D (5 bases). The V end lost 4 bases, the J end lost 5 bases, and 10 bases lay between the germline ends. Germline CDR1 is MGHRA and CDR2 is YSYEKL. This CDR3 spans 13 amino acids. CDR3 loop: CASSLGVLDTQYF. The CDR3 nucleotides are TGCGCCAGCAGCCTCGGGGTCCTAGATACGCAGTATTTT.

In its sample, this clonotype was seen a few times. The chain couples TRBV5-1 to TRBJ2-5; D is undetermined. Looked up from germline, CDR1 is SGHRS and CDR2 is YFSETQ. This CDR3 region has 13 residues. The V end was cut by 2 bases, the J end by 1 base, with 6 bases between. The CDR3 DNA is TGCGCCAGCAGCTTTCAGAGCCAAGAGACCCAGTACTTC. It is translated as CASSFQSQETQYF.

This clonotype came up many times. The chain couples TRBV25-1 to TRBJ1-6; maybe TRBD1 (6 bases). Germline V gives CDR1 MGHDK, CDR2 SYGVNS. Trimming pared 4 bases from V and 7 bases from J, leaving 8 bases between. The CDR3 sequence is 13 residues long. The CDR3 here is CASSGDKNSPLHF. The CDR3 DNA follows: TGTGCCAGCAGTGGGGACAAGAATTCACCCCTCCACTTT.

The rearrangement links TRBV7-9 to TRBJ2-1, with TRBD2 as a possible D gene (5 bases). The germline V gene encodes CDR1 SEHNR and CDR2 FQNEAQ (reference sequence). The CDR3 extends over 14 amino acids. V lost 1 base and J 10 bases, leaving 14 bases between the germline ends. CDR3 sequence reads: CASSLETGSGEQFF. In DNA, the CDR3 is TGTGCCAGCAGCTTAGAAACCGGGTCGGGGGAGCAGTTCTTC.

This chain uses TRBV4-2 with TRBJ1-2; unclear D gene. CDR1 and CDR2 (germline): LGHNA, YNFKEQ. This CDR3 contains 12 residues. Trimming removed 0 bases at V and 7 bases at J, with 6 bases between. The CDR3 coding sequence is TGTGCCAGCAGCCAAGATCGTCGTGGCTACACCTTC. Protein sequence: CASSQDRRGYTF.